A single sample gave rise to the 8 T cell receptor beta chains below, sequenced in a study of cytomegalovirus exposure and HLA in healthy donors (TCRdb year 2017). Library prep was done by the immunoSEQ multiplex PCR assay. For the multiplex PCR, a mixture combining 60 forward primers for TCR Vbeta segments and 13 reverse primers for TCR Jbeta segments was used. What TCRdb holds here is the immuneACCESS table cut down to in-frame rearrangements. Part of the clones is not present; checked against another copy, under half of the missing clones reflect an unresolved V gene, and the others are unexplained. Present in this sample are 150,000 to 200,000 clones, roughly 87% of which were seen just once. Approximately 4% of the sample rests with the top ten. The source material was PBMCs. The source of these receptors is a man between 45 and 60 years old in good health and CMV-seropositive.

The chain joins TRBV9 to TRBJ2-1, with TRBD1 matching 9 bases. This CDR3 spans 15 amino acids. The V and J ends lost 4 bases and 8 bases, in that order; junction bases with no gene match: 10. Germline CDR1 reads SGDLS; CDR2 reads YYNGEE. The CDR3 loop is CASSSGTGSLDEQFF. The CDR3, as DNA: TGTGCCAGCAGCTCAGGGACAGGGAGTTTGGATGAGCAGTTCTTC.

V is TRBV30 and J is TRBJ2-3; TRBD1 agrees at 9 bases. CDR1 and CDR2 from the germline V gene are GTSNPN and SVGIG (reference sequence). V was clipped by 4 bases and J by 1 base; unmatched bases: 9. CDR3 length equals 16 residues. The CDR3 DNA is TGTGCCTGGAATCCAACAGGGGGCGACGGCACAGATACGCAGTATTTT. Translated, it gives CAWNPTGGDGTDTQYF.

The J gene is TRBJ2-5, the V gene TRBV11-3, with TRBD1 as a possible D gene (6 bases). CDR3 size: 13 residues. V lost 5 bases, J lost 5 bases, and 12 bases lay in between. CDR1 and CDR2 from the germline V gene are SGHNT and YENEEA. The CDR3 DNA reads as TGTGCCAGCAGCCAAAACAGGGTTGAGACCCAGTACTTC. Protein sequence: CASSQNRVETQYF.

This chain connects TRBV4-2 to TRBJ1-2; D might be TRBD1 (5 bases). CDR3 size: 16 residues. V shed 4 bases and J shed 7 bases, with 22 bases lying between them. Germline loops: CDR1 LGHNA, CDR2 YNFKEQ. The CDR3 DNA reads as TGTGCCAGCAGCCCGCGGGTGACGGGGGAGGAGGCTGGCTACACCTTC. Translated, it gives CASSPRVTGEEAGYTF.

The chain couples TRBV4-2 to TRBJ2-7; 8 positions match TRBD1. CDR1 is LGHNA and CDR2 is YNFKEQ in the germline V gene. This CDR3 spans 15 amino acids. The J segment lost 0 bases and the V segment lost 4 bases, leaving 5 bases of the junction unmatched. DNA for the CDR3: TGTGCCAGCAGCCCCGGACAGGGACCCTCCTACGAGCAGTACTTC. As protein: CASSPGQGPSYEQYF.

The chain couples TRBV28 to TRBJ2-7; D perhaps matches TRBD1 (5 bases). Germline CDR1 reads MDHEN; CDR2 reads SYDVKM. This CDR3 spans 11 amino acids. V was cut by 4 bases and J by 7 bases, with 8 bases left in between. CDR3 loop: CASSSRQEQYF. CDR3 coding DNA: TGTGCCAGCAGTTCCCGACAGGAGCAGTACTTC.

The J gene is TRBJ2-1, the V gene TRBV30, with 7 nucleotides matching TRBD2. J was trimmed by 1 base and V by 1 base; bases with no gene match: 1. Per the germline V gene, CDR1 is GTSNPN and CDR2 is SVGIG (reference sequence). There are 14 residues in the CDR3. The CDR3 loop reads CAWSGRESYNEQFF. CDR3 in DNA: TGTGCCTGGAGTGGGCGGGAGTCCTACAATGAGCAGTTCTTC.

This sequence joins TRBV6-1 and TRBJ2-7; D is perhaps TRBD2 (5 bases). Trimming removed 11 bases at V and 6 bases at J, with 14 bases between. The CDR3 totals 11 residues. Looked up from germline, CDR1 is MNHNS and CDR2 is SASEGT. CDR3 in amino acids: CARPEGGEQYF. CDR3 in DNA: TGTGCCCGCCCAGAGGGTGGCGAGCAGTACTTC.